This TCR beta chain came from a study of radiotherapy plus CTLA-4 blockade in lung cancer. Looking at the study overall: Disease control was present in roughly a third of patients, and objective responses in roughly 17%. Study conclusions and caveats: TCR clones of tumor origin grew in blood after radiotherapy plus ipilimumab. Interferon-beta, together with early blood T cell clone dynamics, reportedly best predicted response.

V lost 1 base and J 2 bases, leaving 18 bases between the germline ends. The CDR3 has 17 residues. Germline values: CDR1 SGHRS, CDR2 YFSETQ. About this clone itself: Its target is not known.

Clones were read by immunoSEQ multiplex PCR, and TCRdb kept only the in-frame ones, dropping some. Here the sample spans 47,000 or so clones, about 85% being singletons. The clonotype comes from a human donor with non-small cell lung cancer whose response to radiotherapy plus ipilimumab could not be evaluated. Sequenced here: peripheral blood, sampled from a patient treated with radiotherapy plus ipilimumab. The rearrangement links TRBV5-1 to TRBJ1-1; the D is unclear. CDR3 in DNA: TGCGCCAGCAGCTTGAGGTCAGCGGCGGGCTTTAACACTGAAGCTTTCTTT. Its protein is CASSLRSAAGFNTEAFF.